This T cell receptor (beta chain) derives from a study of blood T cells in healthy people across ages. Together with a sample-barcoded 5' primer, a J-beta primer mix was included in a second PCR lasting about 7 to 11 cycles. TCRdb used MiXCR to reprocess the 5' RACE reads, holding one entry per CDR3 protein. The sample shows around 2 million distinct CDR3 sequences, approximately 39% of them seen only once. The CDR3 covers 16 residues. Germline V gene sequence: CDR1 MDHEN, CDR2 SYDVKM. The chain has TRBV28 and TRBJ2-7; D possibly uses TRBD1 or TRBD2 (5 bases each). The DNA end is a closer match to TRBJ2-5, so the J assignment may be wrong. The source of this sequence is a human donor in good health. The specimen sequenced was blood. The CDR3 DNA reads TGTGCCAGCAGCTCACCACTAGAGAGGGCAGGGGAGACCCAGTACTTC. This encodes CASSSPLERAGETQYF.